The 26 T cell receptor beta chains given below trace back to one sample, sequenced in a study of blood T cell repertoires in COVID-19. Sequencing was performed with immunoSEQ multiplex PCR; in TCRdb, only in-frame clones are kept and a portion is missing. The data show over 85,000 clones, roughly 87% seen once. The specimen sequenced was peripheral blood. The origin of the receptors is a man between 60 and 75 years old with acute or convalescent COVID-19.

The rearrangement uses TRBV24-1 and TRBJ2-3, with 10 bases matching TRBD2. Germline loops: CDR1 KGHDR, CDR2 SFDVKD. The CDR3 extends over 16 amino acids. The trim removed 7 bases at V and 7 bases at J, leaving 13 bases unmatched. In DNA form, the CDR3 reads TGTGCCACCAGCGCCCGAAGGAGCGGGGGGGCGAATACGCAGTATTTT. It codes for CATSARRSGGANTQYF.

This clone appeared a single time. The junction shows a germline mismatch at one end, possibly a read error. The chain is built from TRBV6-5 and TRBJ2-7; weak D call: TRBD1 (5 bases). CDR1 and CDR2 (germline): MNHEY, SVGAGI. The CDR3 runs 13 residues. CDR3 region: CASSYSSRDEQYF. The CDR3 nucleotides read TGTGCCAGCAGCTACTCCTCCAGGGACGAGCAGTACTTC.

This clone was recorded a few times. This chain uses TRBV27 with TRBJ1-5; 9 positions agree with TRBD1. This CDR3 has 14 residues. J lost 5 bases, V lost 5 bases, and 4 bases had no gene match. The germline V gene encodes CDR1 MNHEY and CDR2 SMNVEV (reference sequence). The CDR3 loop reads CASSLGQGYQPQHF. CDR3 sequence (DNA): TGTGCCAGCAGTCTCGGACAGGGGTATCAGCCCCAGCATTTT.

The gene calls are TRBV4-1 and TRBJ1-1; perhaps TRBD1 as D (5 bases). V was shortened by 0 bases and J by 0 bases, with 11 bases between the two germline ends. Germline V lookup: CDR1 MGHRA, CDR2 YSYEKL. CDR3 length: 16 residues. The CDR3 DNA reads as TGCGCCAGCAGCCAAGAGGTCCGGGGGGTGAACACTGAAGCTTTCTTT. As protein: CASSQEVRGVNTEAFF.

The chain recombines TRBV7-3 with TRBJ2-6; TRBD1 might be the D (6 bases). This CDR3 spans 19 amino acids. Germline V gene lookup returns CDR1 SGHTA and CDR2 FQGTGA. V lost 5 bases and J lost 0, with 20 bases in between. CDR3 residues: CASSVRGGRGSSGANVLTF. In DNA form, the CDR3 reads TGTGCCAGCAGCGTCCGAGGAGGCAGGGGAAGCTCTGGGGCCAACGTCCTGACTTTC. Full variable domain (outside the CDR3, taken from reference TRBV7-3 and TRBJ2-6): GAGVSQTPSNKVTEKGKYVELRCDPISGHTALYWYRQSLGQGPEFLIYFQGTGAADDSGLPNDRFFAVRPEGSVSTLKIQRTERGDSAVYLCASSVRGGRGSSGANVLTFGAGSRLTVL.

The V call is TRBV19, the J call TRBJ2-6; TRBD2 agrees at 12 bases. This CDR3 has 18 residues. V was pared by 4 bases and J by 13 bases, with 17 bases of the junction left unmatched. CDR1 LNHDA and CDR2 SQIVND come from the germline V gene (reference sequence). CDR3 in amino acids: CASSTLPTSGGFTRVLTF. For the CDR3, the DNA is TGTGCCAGTAGTACGCTCCCGACTAGCGGGGGATTCACTAGGGTCCTGACTTTC.

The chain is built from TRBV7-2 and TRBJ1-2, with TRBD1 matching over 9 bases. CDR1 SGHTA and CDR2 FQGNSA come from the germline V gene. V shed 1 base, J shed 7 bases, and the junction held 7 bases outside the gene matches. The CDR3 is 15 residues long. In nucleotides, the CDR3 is TGTGCCAGCAGCTTAGGCCGGGACAGGGTTAGTGGCTACACCTTC. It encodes CASSLGRDRVSGYTF.

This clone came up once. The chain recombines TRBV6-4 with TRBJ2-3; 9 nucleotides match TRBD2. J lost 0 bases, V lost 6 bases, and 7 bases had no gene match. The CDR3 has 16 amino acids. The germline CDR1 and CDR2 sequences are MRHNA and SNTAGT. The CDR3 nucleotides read TGTGCCAGCAGAGCGGGAGGTGCTACCAGCACAGATACGCAGTATTTT. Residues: CASRAGGATSTDTQYF.

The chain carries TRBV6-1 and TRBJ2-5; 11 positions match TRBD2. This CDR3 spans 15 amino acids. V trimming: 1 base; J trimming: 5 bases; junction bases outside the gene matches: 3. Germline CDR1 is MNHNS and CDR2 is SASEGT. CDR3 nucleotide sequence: TGTGCCAGCAGTGAAGATTGGACTAGCGGGGAGACCCAGTACTTC. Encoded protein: CASSEDWTSGETQYF.

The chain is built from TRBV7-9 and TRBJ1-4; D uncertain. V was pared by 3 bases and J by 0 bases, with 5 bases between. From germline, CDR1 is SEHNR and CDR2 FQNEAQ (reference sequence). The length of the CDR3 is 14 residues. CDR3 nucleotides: TGTGCCAGCAGCTTCACAGCAACTAATGAAAAACTGTTTTTT. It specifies CASSFTATNEKLFF. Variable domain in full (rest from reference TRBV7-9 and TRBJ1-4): DTGVSQNPRHKITKRGQNVTFRCDPISEHNRLYWYRQTLGQGPEFLTYFQNEAQLEKSRLLSDRFSAERPKGSFSTLEIQRTEQGDSAMYLCASSFTATNEKLFFGSGTQLSVL.

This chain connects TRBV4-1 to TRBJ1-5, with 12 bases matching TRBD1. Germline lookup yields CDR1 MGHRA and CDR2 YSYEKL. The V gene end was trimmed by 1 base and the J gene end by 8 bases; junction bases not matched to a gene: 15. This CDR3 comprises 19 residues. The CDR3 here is CASSQGGYPGTGGREPQHF. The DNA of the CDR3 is TGCGCCAGCAGCCAAGGGGGCTATCCCGGGACAGGGGGCAGGGAGCCCCAGCATTTT.

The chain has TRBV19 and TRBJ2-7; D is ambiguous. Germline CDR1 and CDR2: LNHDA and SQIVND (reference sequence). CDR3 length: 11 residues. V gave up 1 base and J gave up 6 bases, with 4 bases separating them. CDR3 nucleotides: TGTGCCAGTAGTATAGCATCCGAGCAGTACTTC. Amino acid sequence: CASSIASEQYF.

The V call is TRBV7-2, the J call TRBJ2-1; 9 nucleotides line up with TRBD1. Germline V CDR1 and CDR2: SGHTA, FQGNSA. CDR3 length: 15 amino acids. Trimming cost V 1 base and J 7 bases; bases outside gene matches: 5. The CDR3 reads CASSLGTGGMNEQFF. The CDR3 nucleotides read TGTGCCAGCAGCTTAGGCACAGGGGGCATGAATGAGCAGTTCTTC.

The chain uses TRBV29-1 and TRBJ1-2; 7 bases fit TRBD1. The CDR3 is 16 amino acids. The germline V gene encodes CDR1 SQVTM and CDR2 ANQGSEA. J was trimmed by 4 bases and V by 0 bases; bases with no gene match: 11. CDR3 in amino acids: CSVEEDRQGVGYGYTF. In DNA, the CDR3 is TGCAGCGTTGAAGAAGATCGCCAGGGGGTGGGCTATGGCTACACCTTC.

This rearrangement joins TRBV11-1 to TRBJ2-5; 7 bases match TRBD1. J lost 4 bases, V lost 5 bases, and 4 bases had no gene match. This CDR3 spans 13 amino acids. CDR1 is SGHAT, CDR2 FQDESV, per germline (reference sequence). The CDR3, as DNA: TGTGCCAGCAGCCGGGACAGAGCAGAGACCCAGTACTTC. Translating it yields CASSRDRAETQYF.

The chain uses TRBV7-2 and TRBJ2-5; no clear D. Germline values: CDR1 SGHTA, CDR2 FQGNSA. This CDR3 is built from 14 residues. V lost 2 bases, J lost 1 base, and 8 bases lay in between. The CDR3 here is CASSLSRSQETQYF. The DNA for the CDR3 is TGTGCCAGCAGCTTATCTCGGAGCCAAGAGACCCAGTACTTC.

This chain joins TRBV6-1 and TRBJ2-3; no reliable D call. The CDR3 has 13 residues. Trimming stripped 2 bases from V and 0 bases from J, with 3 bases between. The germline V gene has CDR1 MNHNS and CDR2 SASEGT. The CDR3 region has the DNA TGTGCCAGCAGTGAATCAAGCACAGATACGCAGTATTTT. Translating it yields CASSESSTDTQYF.

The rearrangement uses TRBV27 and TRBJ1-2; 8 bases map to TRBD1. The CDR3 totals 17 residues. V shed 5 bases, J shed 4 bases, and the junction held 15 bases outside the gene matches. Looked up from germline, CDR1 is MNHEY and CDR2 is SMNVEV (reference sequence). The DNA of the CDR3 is TGTGCCAGCAGTCCGGCCGGGACAGGCGCTGGGGTCTATGGCTACACCTTC. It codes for CASSPAGTGAGVYGYTF.

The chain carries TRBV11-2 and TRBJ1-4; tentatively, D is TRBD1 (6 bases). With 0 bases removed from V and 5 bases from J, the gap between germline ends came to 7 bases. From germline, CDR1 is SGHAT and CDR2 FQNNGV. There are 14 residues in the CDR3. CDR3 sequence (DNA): TGTGCCAGCAGCTTAGACAGGGGAAATGAAAAACTGTTTTTT. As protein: CASSLDRGNEKLFF.

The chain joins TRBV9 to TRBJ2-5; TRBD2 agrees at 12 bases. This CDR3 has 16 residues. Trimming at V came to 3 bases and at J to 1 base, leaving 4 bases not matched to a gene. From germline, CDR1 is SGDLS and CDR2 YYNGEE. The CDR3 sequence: CASSGRLAGVQETQYF. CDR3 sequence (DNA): TGTGCCAGCAGCGGTAGACTAGCGGGGGTCCAAGAGACCCAGTACTTC.

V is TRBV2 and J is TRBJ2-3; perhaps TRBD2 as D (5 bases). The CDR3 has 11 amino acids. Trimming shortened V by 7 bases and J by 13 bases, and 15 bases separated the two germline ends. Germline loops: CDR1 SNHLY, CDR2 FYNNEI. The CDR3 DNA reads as TGTGCCAGCATCTCCGTCGGGGTGAAGTATTTT. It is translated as CASISVGVKYF. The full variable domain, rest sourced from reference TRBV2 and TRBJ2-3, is EPEVTQTPSHQVTQMGQEVILRCVPISNHLYFYWYRQILGQKVEFLVSFYNNEISEKSEIFDDQFSVERPDGSNFTLKIRSTKLEDSAMYFCASISVGVKYFGPGTRLTVL.

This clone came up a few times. The CDR3 protein is CASSPRQGSYEQYF. The CDR3 coding sequence is TGTGCCAGCTCACCCCGACAGGGGTCCTACGAGCAGTACTTC. The V call is TRBV18, the J call TRBJ2-7, with TRBD1 identical over 8 bases. V dropped 3 bases and J dropped 1; count of bases not matched to a gene: 2. Germline V gene sequence: CDR1 KGHSH, CDR2 LQKENI. The CDR3 runs 14 residues.

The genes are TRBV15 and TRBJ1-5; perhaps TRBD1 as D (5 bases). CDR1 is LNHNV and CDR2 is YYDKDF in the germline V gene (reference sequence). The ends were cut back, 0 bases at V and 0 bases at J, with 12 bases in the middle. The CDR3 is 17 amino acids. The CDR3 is CATSRDLGQGSNQPQHF. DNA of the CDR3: TGTGCCACCAGCAGAGATTTAGGGCAGGGTAGCAATCAGCCCCAGCATTTT.

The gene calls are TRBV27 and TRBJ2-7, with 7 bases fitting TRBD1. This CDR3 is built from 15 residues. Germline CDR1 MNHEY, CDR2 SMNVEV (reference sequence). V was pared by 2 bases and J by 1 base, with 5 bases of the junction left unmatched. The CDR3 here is CASSLRQGLSYEQYF. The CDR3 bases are TGTGCCAGCAGTTTACGACAGGGCCTTTCCTACGAGCAGTACTTC.

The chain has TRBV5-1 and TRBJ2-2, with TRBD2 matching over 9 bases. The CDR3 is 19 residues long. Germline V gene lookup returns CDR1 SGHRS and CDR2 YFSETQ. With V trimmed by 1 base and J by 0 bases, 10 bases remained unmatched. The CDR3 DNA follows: TGCGCCAGCAGCTTGACCCTAGGGGGACTAGCCTCGAACACCGGGGAGCTGTTTTTT. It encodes CASSLTLGGLASNTGELFF.

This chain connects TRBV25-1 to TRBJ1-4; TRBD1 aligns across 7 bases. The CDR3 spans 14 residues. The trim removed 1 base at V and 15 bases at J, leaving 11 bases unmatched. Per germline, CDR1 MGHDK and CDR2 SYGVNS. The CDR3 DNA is TGTGCCAGCAGTGAATCCGTAAGACAGGGAAAGGTGTTTTTT. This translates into CASSESVRQGKVFF.